Each of the 20 T cell receptor beta chains below was sequenced from the same sample in a study of shared clonotypes between healthy human individuals. Sequencing used immunoSEQ multiplex PCR; TCRdb keeps in-frame clones, though not all of them. The table includes about 2.5 million clones, around 93% detected once. Sequencing used naive CD4+ T cells from PBMCs. Subset given: CD45RA+ positively selected. All receptors come from a man aged 18 to 30 in good health. Some clones in this sample may be carry-over from other donors' samples.

The gene calls are TRBV5-1 and TRBJ2-6; TRBD1 aligns across 8 bases. The CDR3 has 17 amino acids. J gave up 0 bases and V 4 bases, and 6 bases lay outside the gene matches. Germline lookup yields CDR1 SGHRS and CDR2 YFSETQ. CDR3 DNA: TGCGCCAGCAGCAGGTCAGGGGGCGGCTCTGGGGCCAACGTCCTGACTTTC. It is translated as CASSRSGGGSGANVLTF.

This clone was recorded only once. The V and J genes are TRBV6-5 and TRBJ1-3; D gene uncertain. The germline V and J ends were trimmed by 6 bases and 0 bases, with 9 bases remaining between them. Looked up from germline, CDR1 is MNHEY and CDR2 is SVGAGI. CDR3 size: 14 residues. This CDR3 is CASRVTDSGNTIYF. The CDR3 bases are TGTGCCAGCAGGGTGACCGACTCTGGAAACACCATATATTTT.

The chain combines TRBV29-1 with TRBJ2-5; D is uncertain. Trimming shortened V by 4 bases and J by 6 bases, and 9 bases separated the two germline ends. Germline V gene data show CDR1 as SQVTM and CDR2 as ANQGSEA. The CDR3 sequence is 11 residues long. CDR3 DNA sequence: TGCAGCGTTGTAGTGGGAAAGACCCAGTACTTC. Its translation is CSVVVGKTQYF.

About this clone: This sample includes further DNA sequences coding for the same CDR3. V gene TRBV28 combines with J gene TRBJ2-7; 9 nucleotides agree with TRBD1. V shed 5 bases, J shed 2 bases, and the junction held 4 bases outside the gene matches. The CDR3 has 14 residues. CDR1 and CDR2 from the germline V gene are MDHEN and SYDVKM. DNA of the CDR3: TGTGCCAGCAGTCCGGGACAGGGAACCTACGAGCAGTACTTC. Its translation: CASSPGQGTYEQYF.

This clone was seen more than once but under ten times. This CDR3 is also generated by other DNA sequences in the sample. The chain employs TRBV6-5 and TRBJ2-5; no clear D. V was shortened by 0 bases and J by 4 bases, with 0 bases between the two germline ends. The germline gives CDR1 MNHEY, CDR2 SVGAGI. This CDR3 has 11 residues. The CDR3 DNA sequence: TGTGCCAGCAGTTACTCAGAGACCCAGTACTTC. It specifies CASSYSETQYF.

The rearrangement uses TRBV2 and TRBJ2-5; D perhaps matches TRBD1 (6 bases). Germline CDR1 reads SNHLY; CDR2 reads FYNNEI. There are 13 residues in the CDR3. The V and J ends lost 8 bases and 2 bases respectively, with 12 bases between them. CDR3 DNA sequence: TGTGCCAGCGGGACAATGATACAAGAGACCCAGTACTTC. Amino acids: CASGTMIQETQYF.

The rearrangement uses TRBV6-6 and TRBJ2-7; D not resolved. Between the trimmed V and J ends, which lost 5 bases and 3 bases, there was a span of 5 bases. CDR1 is MNHNY and CDR2 is SVGAGI in the germline V gene (reference sequence). This CDR3 spans 11 amino acids. CDR3 loop: CASSKNYEQYF. The CDR3 DNA is TGTGCCAGCAGTAAAAACTACGAGCAGTACTTC.

The chain combines TRBV9 with TRBJ2-2; the match to TRBD2 covers 9 bases. CDR1 and CDR2 (germline): SGDLS, YYNGEE. Losses at the gene ends were 0 bases for V and 4 bases for J; bases not matched to a gene: 4. The CDR3 sequence is 16 residues long. The DNA of the CDR3 is TGTGCCAGCAGCGTAGGCGGGAGGGCCCCCACCGGGGAGCTGTTTTTT. It translates to CASSVGGRAPTGELFF. Drawing the rest from reference TRBV9 and TRBJ2-2, the complete variable domain is DSGVTQTPKHLITATGQRVTLRCSPRSGDLSVYWYQQSLDQGLQFLIQYYNGEERAKGNILERFSAQQFPDLHSELNLSSLELGDSALYFCASSVGGRAPTGELFFGEGSRLTVL.

The V call is TRBV19, the J call TRBJ2-4, with 8 bases that match TRBD1. The CDR3 runs to 15 residues. CDR1 and CDR2 from the germline V gene are LNHDA and SQIVND (reference sequence). With 5 bases clipped from V and 0 bases from J, the junction kept 3 bases outside the gene matches. CDR3 nucleotides: TGTGCCAGTAGTCCCGGGACAGGAGCCAAAAACATTCAGTACTTC. Translation: CASSPGTGAKNIQYF.

About this clone itself: The sample carries other DNA sequences with the same CDR3. The chain links TRBV5-1 to TRBJ2-1; 9 bases fit TRBD2. The length of the CDR3 is 17 residues. Germline CDR1 reads SGHRS; CDR2 reads YFSETQ. The J segment lost 1 base and the V segment lost 0 bases, leaving 5 bases of the junction unmatched. CDR3 amino acids: CASSLAAGGPSYNEQFF. CDR3 coding DNA: TGCGCCAGCAGCTTGGCGGCGGGAGGGCCGTCCTACAATGAGCAGTTCTTC.

J is TRBJ2-7 and V is TRBV4-3; 11 positions match TRBD1. Germline loops: CDR1 LGHNA, CDR2 YSLEER. With V trimmed by 1 base and J by 7 bases, 6 bases remained unmatched. This CDR3 comprises 15 residues. CDR3 in DNA: TGCGCCAGCAGCCAAGTTGGGGACAGGGGGTTAGAGCAGTACTTC. Residues: CASSQVGDRGLEQYF.

This chain links TRBV19 with TRBJ2-1; D may be TRBD1 or TRBD2 (5 bases each). The CDR3 has 15 residues. V was trimmed by 3 bases and J by 2 bases, leaving 11 bases between them. Germline V lookup: CDR1 LNHDA, CDR2 SQIVND (reference sequence). The CDR3 DNA is TGTGCCAGTAGTATCGAGGGGACCCCCTACAATGAGCAGTTCTTC. Translated, it gives CASSIEGTPYNEQFF.

The CDR3 spells CASRKVASGNHEQYF. The CDR3 DNA is TGTGCCAGCAGAAAAGTGGCTAGCGGGAACCACGAGCAGTACTTC. This chain uses TRBV27 with TRBJ2-7; 9 bases fit TRBD2. V lost 6 bases to trimming and J lost 5 bases; unmatched junction nucleotides: 11. In germline, CDR1 is MNHEY, CDR2 SMNVEV (reference sequence). CDR3 size: 15 residues.

The chain has TRBV4-1 and TRBJ2-3; 9 nucleotides align to TRBD2. V shed 0 bases and J 1 base; nucleotides not matched to a gene: 17. The CDR3 is 21 amino acids. CDR1 is MGHRA and CDR2 is YSYEKL in the germline V gene. The CDR3 sequence is CASSQEGASGAFPPGTDTQYF. CDR3 nucleotide sequence: TGCGCCAGCAGCCAAGAAGGGGCTAGCGGGGCATTTCCTCCAGGCACAGATACGCAGTATTTT.

This chain links TRBV7-3 with TRBJ2-1; 9 nucleotides align to TRBD1. The CDR3 has 16 amino acids. CDR1 is SGHTA, CDR2 FQGTGA, per germline. The ends lost 6 bases at V and 5 bases at J; junction bases unmatched: 11. The CDR3 loop reads CASSYTGTGSNNEQFF. In nucleotides, the CDR3 is TGTGCCAGCAGTTACACCGGGACAGGGAGCAACAATGAGCAGTTCTTC.

This chain connects TRBV20-1 to TRBJ2-2, with D unclear. The length of the CDR3 is 8 residues. The V gene's germline CDR1 is DFQATT and CDR2 SNEGSKA (reference sequence). Here the CDR3 reads CRAGELFF. CDR3 DNA sequence: TGCAGGGCCGGGGAGCTGTTTTTT.

The V and J genes are TRBV10-2 and TRBJ2-7, with D uncertain. Germline assignment: CDR1 WSHSY and CDR2 SAAADI. CDR3 size: 13 residues. Trimming pared 6 bases from V and 0 bases from J, leaving 9 bases between. CDR3 nucleotide sequence: TGCGCCAGCAGAGGAAGGGCCTCCTACGAGCAGTACTTC. Protein product: CASRGRASYEQYF.

Turning to this clone: Other DNA sequences in the same sample also yield this CDR3. This chain links TRBV9 with TRBJ2-5; D is ambiguous. Germline CDR1 SGDLS, CDR2 YYNGEE. The CDR3 consists of 14 residues. V was trimmed by 0 bases and J by 0 bases, leaving 6 bases between them. CDR3 sequence reads: CASSVAGNQETQYF. The CDR3 DNA reads TGTGCCAGCAGCGTAGCGGGCAACCAAGAGACCCAGTACTTC.

This clone has a handful of counts. This chain joins TRBV7-9 and TRBJ1-1, with TRBD1 as a possible D gene (5 bases). Germline V gives CDR1 SEHNR, CDR2 FQNEAQ (reference sequence). The germline V and J ends were trimmed by 2 bases and 3 bases, with 13 bases remaining between them. CDR3 size: 15 residues. For the CDR3, the DNA is TGTGCCAGCAGCTTATTTTTCGGGGGGGACACTGAAGCTTTCTTT. It yields the protein CASSLFFGGDTEAFF.

The chain uses TRBV27 and TRBJ2-7; either TRBD1 or TRBD2 may fit D (5 bases each). Germline CDR1 MNHEY, CDR2 SMNVEV (reference sequence). V lost 6 bases, J lost 0 bases, and 12 bases lay in between. CDR3 size: 14 residues. Written as DNA, the CDR3 is TGTGCCAGCAGCCTCCGGGACCGCTCCTACGAGCAGTACTTC. Protein product: CASSLRDRSYEQYF.